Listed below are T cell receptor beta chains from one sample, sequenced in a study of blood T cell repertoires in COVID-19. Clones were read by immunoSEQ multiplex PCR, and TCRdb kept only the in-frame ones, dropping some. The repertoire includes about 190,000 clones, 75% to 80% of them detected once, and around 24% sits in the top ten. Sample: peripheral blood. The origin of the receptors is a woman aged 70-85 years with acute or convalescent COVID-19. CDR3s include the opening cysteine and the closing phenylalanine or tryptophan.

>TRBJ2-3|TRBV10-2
CASRTSGGTDTQYF
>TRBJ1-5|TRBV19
CASSIPPDRVVHF
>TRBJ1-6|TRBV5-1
CASSLRTGPNSPLHF
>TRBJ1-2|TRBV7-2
CASSLLTNNYGYTF
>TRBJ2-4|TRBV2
CASSQGPKNIQYF
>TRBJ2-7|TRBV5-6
CASSLGTRTRKQYF
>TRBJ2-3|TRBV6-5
CASSFSYTDTQYF
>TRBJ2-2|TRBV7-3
CASSLTGGTGELFF
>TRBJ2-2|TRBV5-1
CASTSFPSGTGVGELFF
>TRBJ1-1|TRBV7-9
CASSLGRTANTEAFF
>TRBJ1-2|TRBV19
CASSENLYGYTF
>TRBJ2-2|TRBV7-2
CASSQRTGGYTGELFF
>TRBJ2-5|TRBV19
CASSVQGQETQYF
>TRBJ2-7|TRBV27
CASSPLGLHYEQYF
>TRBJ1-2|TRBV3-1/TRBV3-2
CASSQDSTGAGGYTF
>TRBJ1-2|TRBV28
CASSLSGQGYGYTF
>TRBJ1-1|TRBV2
CASSIQGAYTEAFF
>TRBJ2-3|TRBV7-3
CASSLTGRASGRDTQYF
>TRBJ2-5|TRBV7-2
CASSLIRETQYF
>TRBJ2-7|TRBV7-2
CASSVNGYEQYF
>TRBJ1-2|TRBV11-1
CASSARQGLGGYTF
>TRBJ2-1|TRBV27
CASSLWASRNEQFF